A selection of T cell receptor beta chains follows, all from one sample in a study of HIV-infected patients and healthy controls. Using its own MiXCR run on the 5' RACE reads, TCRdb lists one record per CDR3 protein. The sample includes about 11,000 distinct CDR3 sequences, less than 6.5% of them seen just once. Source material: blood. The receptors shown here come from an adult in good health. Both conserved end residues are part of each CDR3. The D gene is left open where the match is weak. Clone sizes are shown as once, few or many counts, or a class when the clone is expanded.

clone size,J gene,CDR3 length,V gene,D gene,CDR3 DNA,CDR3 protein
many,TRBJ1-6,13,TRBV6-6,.,TGTGCCAGCAGTCCCCACGAGGGTTCACCCCTCCACTTT,CASSPHEGSPLHF
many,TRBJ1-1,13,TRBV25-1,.,TGTGCCAGCACCCAATCACCTGACACTGAAGCTTTCTTT,CASTQSPDTEAFF
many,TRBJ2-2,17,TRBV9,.,TGTGCCAGCAGCGTAGCGGAAGGCAGAGCGAACACCGGGGAGCTGTTTTTT,CASSVAEGRANTGELFF
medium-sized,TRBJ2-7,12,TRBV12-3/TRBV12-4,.,TGTGCCAGCAGTTTAGGATCCTACGAGCAGTACTTC,CASSLGSYEQYF
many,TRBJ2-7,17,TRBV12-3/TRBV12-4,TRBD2,TGTGCCAGCAGTCCCTGGACTAGCGGGGGGCCCTCCTACGAGCAGTACTTC,CASSPWTSGGPSYEQYF
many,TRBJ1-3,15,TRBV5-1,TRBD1,TGCGCCAGCAGCCCGACAGGGGAGCCTGGAAACACCATATATTTT,CASSPTGEPGNTIYF
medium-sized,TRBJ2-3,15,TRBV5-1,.,TGCGCCAGCAGCTCGGACCTCACCCGCACAGATACGCAGTATTTT,CASSSDLTRTDTQYF
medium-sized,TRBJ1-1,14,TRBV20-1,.,TGCAGTGCTAGAAGGGGAGGAATGAACACTGAAGCTTTCTTT,CSARRGGMNTEAFF
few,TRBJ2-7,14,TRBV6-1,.,TGTGCCAGCAGTGTTGGGAGGGGGTTCTACGAGCAGTACTTC,CASSVGRGFYEQYF
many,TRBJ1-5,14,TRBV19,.,TGTGCCAGTAGACACCCCGGGGGGTGGCAGCCCCAGCATTTT,CASRHPGGWQPQHF
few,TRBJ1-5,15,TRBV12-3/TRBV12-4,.,TGTGCCAGCAGTCGGACGGGAGATAGCAATCAGCCCCAGCATTTT,CASSRTGDSNQPQHF
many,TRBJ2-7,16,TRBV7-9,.,TGTGCCAGCAGCCCCGGCCAGATTGGAAGCTCCTACGAGCAGTACTTC,CASSPGQIGSSYEQYF
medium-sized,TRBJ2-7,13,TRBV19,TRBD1,TGTGCCAGTAGTATTCCGGGACAGCCAAAGCAGTACTTC,CASSIPGQPKQYF
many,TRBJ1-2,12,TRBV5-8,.,TGTGCCAGCAGCTTCCAGAACTATGGCTACACCTTC,CASSFQNYGYTF
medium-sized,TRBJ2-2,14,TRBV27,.,TGTGCCAGCAGCTCAGGGTCCTACACCGGGGAGCTGTTTTTT,CASSSGSYTGELFF
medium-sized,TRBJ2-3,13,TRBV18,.,TGTGCCAGCTCACCACCGGGTACAGATACGCAGTATTTT,CASSPPGTDTQYF
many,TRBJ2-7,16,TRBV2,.,TGTGCCAGCAGTGAGGGTGAAGGTGGGGGCCCCTACGAGCAGTACTTC,CASSEGEGGGPYEQYF
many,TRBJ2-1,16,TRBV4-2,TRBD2,TGTGCCAGCAGCCAAGAAGGCGGGGGATTCTACAATGAGCAGTTCTTC,CASSQEGGGFYNEQFF
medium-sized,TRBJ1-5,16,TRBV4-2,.,TGTGCCAGCAGCCAAGGATCCTACAGGGATAATCAGCCCCAGCATTTT,CASSQGSYRDNQPQHF
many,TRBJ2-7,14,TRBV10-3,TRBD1,TGTGCCACAGACGCGGGACAGGGAGCGGGCGAGCAGTACTTC,CATDAGQGAGEQYF
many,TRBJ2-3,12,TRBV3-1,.,TGTGCCAGCAGTTCTAGCACAGATACGCAGTATTTT,CASSSSTDTQYF
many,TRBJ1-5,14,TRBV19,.,TGTGCCAGTAGTATACACGACCGTTCAGGGCCCCAGCATTTT,CASSIHDRSGPQHF
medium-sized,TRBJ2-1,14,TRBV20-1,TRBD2,TGCAGTGCCGGGACTAGGGTCAGGGAGGATGAGCAGTTCTTC,CSAGTRVREDEQFF
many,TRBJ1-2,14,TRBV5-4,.,TGTGCCAGCAGCTTGGGTGAAGGTCCTTATGGCTACACCTTC,CASSLGEGPYGYTF
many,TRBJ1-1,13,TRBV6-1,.,TGTGCCAGCACCCTGCTAGGCGACACTGAAGCTTTCTTT,CASTLLGDTEAFF
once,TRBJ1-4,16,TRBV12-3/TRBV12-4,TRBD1,TGTGCCAGCAGTCCAGGGGGGGGGACAGGGAACGAAAAACTGTTTTTT,CASSPGGGTGNEKLFF
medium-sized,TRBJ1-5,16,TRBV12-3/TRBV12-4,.,TGTGCCAGCAGCCCCGGGGTTGGGGTAAGCAATCAGCCCCAGCATTTT,CASSPGVGVSNQPQHF
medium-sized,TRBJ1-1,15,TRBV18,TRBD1,TGTGCCAGCTCACAACCGGGACAGGGGACAATTGAAGCTTTCTTT,CASSQPGQGTIEAFF
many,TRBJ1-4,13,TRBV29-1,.,TGCAGCGTTGTTGGAGGGGGTAATGAAAAACTGTTTTTT,CSVVGGGNEKLFF
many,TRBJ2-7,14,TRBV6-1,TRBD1,TGTGCCAGCAGTGAGTCAGGGGGCGTGGGCGAGCAGTACTTC,CASSESGGVGEQYF
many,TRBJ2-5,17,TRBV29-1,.,TGCAGCGTGAGGGCCGGAGTGGGGGACCGAATGAAAGAGACCCAGTACTTC,CSVRAGVGDRMKETQYF
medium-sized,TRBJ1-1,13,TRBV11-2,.,TGTGCCAGCAGCTTTCAGGGAGGCACTGAAGCTTTCTTT,CASSFQGGTEAFF
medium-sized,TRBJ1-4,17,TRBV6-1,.,TGTGCCAGCAGTGAAGGGCTAAACAGGGTTACTAATGAAAAACTGTTTTTT,CASSEGLNRVTNEKLFF
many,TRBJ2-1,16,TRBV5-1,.,TGCGCCAGCAGCTTATTACAGTTACCTACCTACAATGAGCAGTTCTTC,CASSLLQLPTYNEQFF